The rows below give T cell receptor beta chains drawn from one sample of a study of T cell responses to AZD1222 COVID-19 vaccine. Sequencing used immunoSEQ multiplex PCR; TCRdb keeps in-frame clones, though not all of them. The sample consists of 55,000 to 75,000 clones, around 85% of them appearing once. This material consisted of peripheral blood, taken on day 0 of AZD1222 vaccination. Receptor source: an adult in good health. CDR3s include the opening cysteine and the closing phenylalanine or tryptophan. D genes are given only for firm matches. Rows give clone size only sometimes, using once, few, many, or a class for an expanded clone.

size: -; V: TRBV9; D: TRBD2; J: TRBJ2-3; CDR3: CASSLRTSGSPDRTDTQYF; DNA: TGTGCCAGCAGCCTAAGGACTAGCGGGAGCCCCGATCGCACAGATACGCAGTATTTT
size: -; V: TRBV19; D: TRBD2; J: TRBJ2-5; CDR3: CASRRGGIRETQYF; DNA: TGTGCCAGTCGCCGGGGGGGGATAAGGGAGACCCAGTACTTC
size: -; V: TRBV6-1; D: -; J: TRBJ2-7; CDR3: CASSEELSYEQYF; DNA: TGTGCCAGCAGTGAAGAACTTTCATACGAGCAGTACTTC
size: -; V: TRBV15; D: -; J: TRBJ2-7; CDR3: CATSRVGGTTSYEQYF; DNA: TGTGCCACCAGCAGAGTTGGAGGAACGACCTCCTACGAGCAGTACTTC
size: few; V: TRBV19; D: -; J: TRBJ2-3; CDR3: CASSRGTNTDTQYF; DNA: TGTGCCAGTAGTAGGGGAACAAACACAGATACGCAGTATTTT
size: -; V: TRBV29-1; D: -; J: TRBJ1-3; CDR3: CSVEAGGNTIYF; DNA: TGCAGCGTTGAGGCTGGTGGAAACACCATATATTTT
size: -; V: TRBV7-9; D: -; J: TRBJ1-1; CDR3: CASSLTGNTEAFF; DNA: TGTGCCAGCAGCTTAACGGGGAACACTGAAGCTTTCTTT
size: -; V: TRBV14; D: -; J: TRBJ1-1; CDR3: CASSQARGGNTEAFF; DNA: TGTGCCAGCAGCCAAGCTAGGGGGGGGAACACTGAAGCTTTCTTT
size: -; V: TRBV6-1; D: -; J: TRBJ2-4; CDR3: CASSEGMALVQYF; DNA: TGTGCCAGCAGTGAAGGGATGGCCCTGGTTCAGTACTTC
size: -; V: TRBV6-5; D: -; J: TRBJ2-3; CDR3: CASSSGLTDTQYF; DNA: TGTGCCAGCAGTTCGGGCCTCACAGATACGCAGTATTTT
size: -; V: TRBV4-2; D: -; J: TRBJ1-5; CDR3: CASSPRGGGLDSNQPQHF; DNA: TGTGCCAGCAGCCCCCGGGGAGGAGGGTTAGATAGCAATCAGCCCCAGCATTTT
size: -; V: TRBV4-1; D: -; J: TRBJ1-5; CDR3: CASSPFGTPNQPQHF; DNA: TGCGCCAGCAGCCCATTCGGGACACCTAATCAGCCCCAGCATTTT
size: -; V: TRBV15; D: TRBD1; J: TRBJ1-4; CDR3: CATSRAAGGLEKLFF; DNA: TGTGCCACCAGCAGAGCAGCAGGGGGACTTGAAAAACTGTTTTTT
size: -; V: TRBV6-1; D: TRBD1; J: TRBJ1-5; CDR3: CASSEWTGFQPQHF; DNA: TGTGCCAGCAGTGAATGGACAGGCTTTCAGCCCCAGCATTTT
size: -; V: TRBV1; D: -; J: TRBJ2-1; CDR3: CTSSHQRGGNEQFF; DNA: TGCACCAGCAGCCATCAGAGGGGGGGTAATGAGCAGTTCTTC
size: -; V: TRBV5-6; D: -; J: TRBJ1-4; CDR3: CASSLVTTTNEKLFF; DNA: TGTGCCAGCAGCTTGGTCACTACAACTAATGAAAAACTGTTTTTT
size: -; V: TRBV7-2; D: TRBD2; J: TRBJ2-3; CDR3: CASSLEGGGSTDTQYF; DNA: TGTGCCAGCAGCTTAGAGGGCGGGGGGAGCACAGATACGCAGTATTTT
size: -; V: TRBV12-2; D: -; J: TRBJ1-5; CDR3: CASRLADFSPGGSDFNQPQHF; DNA: TGTGCAAGTCGCTTAGCGGACTTTTCCCCGGGGGGCTCAGACTTTAATCAGCCCCAGCATTTT
size: -; V: TRBV27; D: -; J: TRBJ2-4; CDR3: CASRARLAKNIQYF; DNA: TGTGCCAGCAGGGCTCGACTAGCCAAAAACATTCAGTACTTC
size: -; V: TRBV5-1; D: -; J: TRBJ2-7; CDR3: CASSLDGTRAYEQYF; DNA: TGCGCCAGCAGCTTAGATGGGACAAGGGCCTACGAGCAGTACTTC
size: once; V: TRBV28; D: -; J: TRBJ2-4; CDR3: CASSDGTRNIQYF; DNA: TGTGCCAGCAGCGATGGGACACGAAACATTCAGTACTTC
size: -; V: TRBV3-1/TRBV3-2; D: -; J: TRBJ1-2; CDR3: CASSQVGTKEGYTF; DNA: TGTGCCAGCAGCCAAGTTGGGACAAAGGAAGGCTACACCTTC
size: -; V: TRBV5-1; D: -; J: TRBJ1-1; CDR3: CASSSVPGEAFF; DNA: TGCGCCAGCAGCTCCGTCCCTGGTGAAGCTTTCTTT
size: -; V: TRBV6-6; D: -; J: TRBJ1-3; CDR3: CASSYSGNTIYF; DNA: TGTGCCAGCAGTTACTCTGGAAACACCATATATTTT
size: -; V: TRBV5-1; D: -; J: TRBJ1-1; CDR3: CASGGGGLNTEAFF; DNA: TGCGCCAGTGGGGGTGGCGGCCTGAACACTGAAGCTTTCTTT
size: -; V: TRBV18; D: TRBD1; J: TRBJ1-1; CDR3: CASSPSRGWGTEAFF; DNA: TGTGCCAGCTCACCATCCAGGGGGTGGGGCACTGAAGCTTTCTTT
size: -; V: TRBV6-4; D: TRBD1; J: TRBJ1-5; CDR3: CATYVRRQGVCQPQHF; DNA: TGTGCCACATACGTCCGTAGGCAGGGGGTTTGTCAGCCCCAGCATTTT
size: -; V: TRBV6-5; D: -; J: TRBJ2-2; CDR3: CASGIYWGSGELFF; DNA: TGTGCCAGCGGGATTTATTGGGGAAGCGGGGAGCTGTTTTTT